This is a list of T cell receptor beta chains from one sample in a study of cytomegalovirus exposure and HLA in healthy donors. This table comes from immunoSEQ multiplex PCR, and its TCRdb copy is limited to in-frame clones, with some not included. The sample lists about 190,000 clones; roughly 80% were seen once. The material sequenced was PBMCs. The receptors were sampled from a woman aged 50 to 60 in good health and CMV-seropositive. Both conserved end residues are part of each CDR3. D genes are given only for firm matches. Size is stated for part of the rows, as once, few or many counts, or as a class when the clone is expanded.

V gene: TRBV5-6; J gene: TRBJ2-2; D gene: -; clone size: -; CDR3 DNA: TGTGCCAGCATCCGGCGGACTATCGCGAACACCGGGGAGCTGTTTTTT; CDR3 protein: CASIRRTIANTGELFF
V gene: TRBV6-5; J gene: TRBJ2-7; D gene: -; clone size: -; CDR3 DNA: TGTGCCAGCAGTAAGTTCCAGGGCTCCTACGAGCAGTACTTC; CDR3 protein: CASSKFQGSYEQYF
V gene: TRBV4-3; J gene: TRBJ1-2; D gene: -; clone size: few; CDR3 DNA: TGCGCCAGCAGCCAAGATCGGTCCGGTAACTATGGCTACACCTTC; CDR3 protein: CASSQDRSGNYGYTF
V gene: TRBV6-5; J gene: TRBJ1-2; D gene: TRBD1; clone size: -; CDR3 DNA: TGTGCCAGCTTTGACAGGGGGAACTATGGCTACACCTTC; CDR3 protein: CASFDRGNYGYTF
V gene: TRBV11-3; J gene: TRBJ2-1; D gene: -; clone size: -; CDR3 DNA: TGTGCCAGCAGCTTGGGACAATACAATGAGCAGTTCTTC; CDR3 protein: CASSLGQYNEQFF
V gene: TRBV5-1; J gene: TRBJ2-1; D gene: -; clone size: -; CDR3 DNA: TGCGCCAGCAGCTTGAGTCACAACAATGAGCAGTTCTTC; CDR3 protein: CASSLSHNNEQFF
V gene: TRBV5-1; J gene: TRBJ1-1; D gene: -; clone size: few; CDR3 DNA: TGCGCCAGCAGCTTGCAGGGGAACACTGAAGCTTTCTTT; CDR3 protein: CASSLQGNTEAFF
V gene: TRBV28; J gene: TRBJ2-6; D gene: -; clone size: -; CDR3 DNA: TGTGCCAGCAGTTTAGCTAGCTCTGGGGCCAACGTCCTGACTTTC; CDR3 protein: CASSLASSGANVLTF
V gene: TRBV2; J gene: TRBJ1-3; D gene: -; clone size: -; CDR3 DNA: TGTGCCAGCAGGCAGGCCGGAAACACCATATATTTT; CDR3 protein: CASRQAGNTIYF
V gene: TRBV11-2; J gene: TRBJ2-3; D gene: -; clone size: -; CDR3 DNA: TGTGCCAGCAGCCCCTCGGCGGGGGCCACCACAGATACGCAGTATTTT; CDR3 protein: CASSPSAGATTDTQYF
V gene: TRBV7-3; J gene: TRBJ2-6; D gene: TRBD2; clone size: -; CDR3 DNA: TGTGCCAGCAGCTTAAGACCGTCGGGGGGAATCCTAAGTGGGGCCAACGTCCTGACTTTC; CDR3 protein: CASSLRPSGGILSGANVLTF
V gene: TRBV10-1; J gene: TRBJ1-1; D gene: TRBD1; clone size: -; CDR3 DNA: TGCGCCAGCAGTGAGTCGGGACAGGGGGCTCCAGCTTTCTTT; CDR3 protein: CASSESGQGAPAFF
V gene: TRBV9; J gene: TRBJ2-7; D gene: TRBD1; clone size: -; CDR3 DNA: TGTGCCAGCAGCATGGGGACAGCTGCTAGGGGCTACGAGCAGTACTTC; CDR3 protein: CASSMGTAARGYEQYF
V gene: TRBV5-1; J gene: TRBJ2-1; D gene: TRBD2; clone size: -; CDR3 DNA: TGCGCCAGCAGCCGCAGACTAGCGGAGGATAATGAGCAGTTCTTC; CDR3 protein: CASSRRLAEDNEQFF
V gene: TRBV19; J gene: TRBJ2-4; D gene: -; clone size: -; CDR3 DNA: TGTGCCAGTAGTGTGCAGGGATCCAAAAACATTCAGTACTTC; CDR3 protein: CASSVQGSKNIQYF
V gene: TRBV5-4; J gene: TRBJ2-5; D gene: TRBD2; clone size: -; CDR3 DNA: TGTGCCAGCAGCCAAACCCCGGGAGCGGGGGGGCGGGAGACCCAGTACTTC; CDR3 protein: CASSQTPGAGGRETQYF
V gene: TRBV6-1; J gene: TRBJ2-1; D gene: -; clone size: few; CDR3 DNA: TGTGCCAGCAGTGAAAGGCAGGGCCTCTACAATGAGCAGTTCTTC; CDR3 protein: CASSERQGLYNEQFF
V gene: TRBV7-3; J gene: TRBJ1-1; D gene: -; clone size: -; CDR3 DNA: TGTGCCAGCAGCTTCGACGGGAGGGTAAGCACTGAAGCTTTCTTT; CDR3 protein: CASSFDGRVSTEAFF
V gene: TRBV5-1; J gene: TRBJ1-1; D gene: -; clone size: -; CDR3 DNA: TGCGCCAGCAGCCCTGACAGTTACACTGAAGCTTTCTTT; CDR3 protein: CASSPDSYTEAFF
V gene: TRBV5-1; J gene: TRBJ2-3; D gene: TRBD2; clone size: -; CDR3 DNA: TGCGCCAGCAGCCCTCGGGGAGCGGGGGCCGCCGGTCAGGGTACGCAGTATTTT; CDR3 protein: CASSPRGAGAAGQGTQYF
V gene: TRBV27; J gene: TRBJ2-6; D gene: -; clone size: -; CDR3 DNA: TGTGCCAGCAGTTTAAGCCAATACTCTGGGGCCAACGTCCTGACTTTC; CDR3 protein: CASSLSQYSGANVLTF
V gene: TRBV29-1; J gene: TRBJ1-6; D gene: TRBD1; clone size: -; CDR3 DNA: TGCAGCGTTGGGGAACAGGGGGCTACACCCCTCCACTTT; CDR3 protein: CSVGEQGATPLHF
V gene: TRBV7-8; J gene: TRBJ2-3; D gene: -; clone size: once; CDR3 DNA: TGTGCCAGCAGTACTACAACTCTCACAGATACGCAGTATTTT; CDR3 protein: CASSTTTLTDTQYF
V gene: TRBV5-6; J gene: TRBJ1-2; D gene: -; clone size: few; CDR3 DNA: TGTGCCAGCAGCTTGGGGCGTGGGAGGTATGGCTACACCTTC; CDR3 protein: CASSLGRGRYGYTF
V gene: TRBV7-2; J gene: TRBJ2-1; D gene: -; clone size: -; CDR3 DNA: TGTGCCAGCAGCTTAGGTGGGGGGATCTCCTACAATGAGCAGTTCTTC; CDR3 protein: CASSLGGGISYNEQFF
V gene: TRBV2; J gene: TRBJ2-7; D gene: TRBD2; clone size: -; CDR3 DNA: TGTGCCAGCAGAGCTAGCGGGGGGACCTACGAGCAGTACTTC; CDR3 protein: CASRASGGTYEQYF
V gene: TRBV5-4; J gene: TRBJ2-7; D gene: -; clone size: once; CDR3 DNA: TGTGCCAGCAGCCGATTCCCTAGCCCCTCCTACGAGCAGTACTTC; CDR3 protein: CASSRFPSPSYEQYF
V gene: TRBV2; J gene: TRBJ2-7; D gene: TRBD1; clone size: -; CDR3 DNA: TGTGCCAGCAGTGTTAACAGGGGCCCCTACGAGCAGTACTTC; CDR3 protein: CASSVNRGPYEQYF
V gene: TRBV13; J gene: TRBJ1-1; D gene: -; clone size: -; CDR3 DNA: TGTGCCAGCAGCCCCGGACAGCTTCGAAGGTCGAACACTGAAGCTTTCTTT; CDR3 protein: CASSPGQLRRSNTEAFF
V gene: TRBV18; J gene: TRBJ2-5; D gene: -; clone size: -; CDR3 DNA: TGTGCCAGCTCTCGCACACAGAAACCCCAAGAGACCCAGTACTTC; CDR3 protein: CASSRTQKPQETQYF
V gene: TRBV9; J gene: TRBJ1-2; D gene: -; clone size: -; CDR3 DNA: TGTGCCAGCAGCATCCCGGGGGGGGATGACTACACCTTC; CDR3 protein: CASSIPGGDDYTF
V gene: TRBV28; J gene: TRBJ2-3; D gene: TRBD1; clone size: -; CDR3 DNA: TGTGCCAGCAGTGGACAGGGGGCCTCAGATACGCAGTATTTT; CDR3 protein: CASSGQGASDTQYF
V gene: TRBV11-2; J gene: TRBJ2-7; D gene: -; clone size: -; CDR3 DNA: TGTGCCAGCAGCCGATCCGGTGGGAGCATGGACGAGCAGTACTTC; CDR3 protein: CASSRSGGSMDEQYF
V gene: TRBV15; J gene: TRBJ1-6; D gene: -; clone size: -; CDR3 DNA: TGTGCCACCAGCAGGACGACAGGAGAGAATTCACCCCTCCACTTT; CDR3 protein: CATSRTTGENSPLHF
V gene: TRBV6-1; J gene: TRBJ1-5; D gene: -; clone size: -; CDR3 DNA: TGTGCCAGCAGTGAATCCGGGAACAGTCAGCCCCAGCATTTT; CDR3 protein: CASSESGNSQPQHF
V gene: TRBV7-2; J gene: TRBJ2-7; D gene: -; clone size: -; CDR3 DNA: TGTGCCAGCAGCTTACGAAGCGTGTATTACGAGCAGTACTTC; CDR3 protein: CASSLRSVYYEQYF
V gene: TRBV30; J gene: TRBJ1-2; D gene: TRBD1; clone size: -; CDR3 DNA: TGTGCCTGGAGTTACAGGGGGCTAGGCGGTGGCTACACCTTC; CDR3 protein: CAWSYRGLGGGYTF
V gene: TRBV29-1; J gene: TRBJ2-7; D gene: -; clone size: -; CDR3 DNA: TGCAGCGTTGGGGGGACATACGACTACGAGCAGTACTTC; CDR3 protein: CSVGGTYDYEQYF
V gene: TRBV6-5; J gene: TRBJ1-5; D gene: TRBD1; clone size: once; CDR3 DNA: TGTGCCAGCAGTCCGACAGGGGGCGTCAATCAGCCCCAGCATTTT; CDR3 protein: CASSPTGGVNQPQHF
V gene: TRBV18; J gene: TRBJ1-3; D gene: -; clone size: -; CDR3 DNA: TGTGCCAGCTCACAACAGGGAGCTGGAAACACCATATATTTT; CDR3 protein: CASSQQGAGNTIYF
V gene: TRBV28; J gene: TRBJ2-5; D gene: -; clone size: -; CDR3 DNA: TGTGCCAGCAACCTGGACAGTCGAGAAGAGACCCAGTACTTC; CDR3 protein: CASNLDSREETQYF
V gene: TRBV6-1; J gene: TRBJ2-5; D gene: TRBD2; clone size: once; CDR3 DNA: TGTGCCAGCAGCTCCCCCGCCGGGACTAGGACCACCCAGTACTTC; CDR3 protein: CASSSPAGTRTTQYF
V gene: TRBV11-2; J gene: TRBJ2-1; D gene: TRBD2; clone size: -; CDR3 DNA: TGTGCCAGCAGCTTAGAGGCGGGGGGGCAGGATGAGCAGTTCTTC; CDR3 protein: CASSLEAGGQDEQFF
V gene: TRBV6-6; J gene: TRBJ1-2; D gene: TRBD1; clone size: -; CDR3 DNA: TGTGCCAGCAGTTACTCGACAGGGGGGGGCTATGGCTACACCTTC; CDR3 protein: CASSYSTGGGYGYTF